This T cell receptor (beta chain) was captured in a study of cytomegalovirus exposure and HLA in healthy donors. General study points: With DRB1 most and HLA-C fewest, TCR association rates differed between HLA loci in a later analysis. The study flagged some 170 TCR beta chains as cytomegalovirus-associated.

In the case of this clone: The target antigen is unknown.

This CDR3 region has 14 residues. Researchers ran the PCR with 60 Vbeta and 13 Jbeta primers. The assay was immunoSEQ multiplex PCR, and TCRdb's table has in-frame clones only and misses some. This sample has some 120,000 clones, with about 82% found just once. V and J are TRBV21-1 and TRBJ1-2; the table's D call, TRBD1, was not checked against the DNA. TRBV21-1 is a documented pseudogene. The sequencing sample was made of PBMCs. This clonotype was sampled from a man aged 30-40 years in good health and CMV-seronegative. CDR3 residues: CASSKWGRAYGYTF. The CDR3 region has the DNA TGTGCCAGCAGCAAATGGGGCAGGGCCTATGGCTACACCTTC.